Listed below are T cell receptor beta chains from one sample, sequenced in a study of CD8 T cells in ankylosing spondylitis. TCRdb itself ran the 5' RACE reads through MiXCR, one entry per CDR3 protein. This table holds around 220,000 distinct CDR3 sequences, over 9.5% found once. Sequencing input: blood, either unsorted or a sorted T cell fraction (not recorded which). The receptors stem from a male donor with ankylosing spondylitis or in good health (not recorded which). CDR3s leave out the opening cysteine and the closing phenylalanine or tryptophan.

V: TRBV5-1; J: TRBJ2-2; CDR3: ASSPNLQGSTGELF
V: TRBV20-1; J: TRBJ2-1; CDR3: SATPPHAGLIYNEQF
V: TRBV29-1; J: TRBJ2-1; CDR3: SVEKGVPYNEQF
V: TRBV14; J: TRBJ2-1; CDR3: ASQSGTAYNEQF
V: TRBV5-1; J: TRBJ2-3; CDR3: ASSLGGGADTDTQY
V: TRBV6-1; J: TRBJ2-1; CDR3: ASSHPTGEGYNEQF
V: TRBV7-2; J: TRBJ1-2; CDR3: ASSVGVRAIEGYT
V: TRBV5-1; J: TRBJ2-1; CDR3: ASSVGLAGTEQF
V: TRBV5-1; J: TRBJ2-2; CDR3: ASSSSSRTNTGELF
V: TRBV5-1; J: TRBJ2-3; CDR3: ASSTQRGFSDTQY
V: TRBV5-1; J: TRBJ2-1; CDR3: ASSLTGGPGEQF
V: TRBV6-5; J: TRBJ2-1; CDR3: ASSYSSGSSYNEQF
V: TRBV27; J: TRBJ1-5; CDR3: ASSLSTGTPPQPQH
V: TRBV5-1; J: TRBJ2-2; CDR3: ASSLRRDYNTGELF
V: TRBV5-1; J: TRBJ2-3; CDR3: ASSLVGDTQY
V: TRBV7-9; J: TRBJ2-7; CDR3: ASSLTAYEQY
V: TRBV24-1; J: TRBJ2-1; CDR3: ATSARTSGGDEQF
V: TRBV20-1; J: TRBJ2-5; CDR3: SPLKGGGAETQY
V: TRBV12-3/TRBV12-4; J: TRBJ1-6; CDR3: ASSPSGTENSPLH
V: TRBV28; J: TRBJ1-5; CDR3: ASSFQQPQH
V: TRBV7-8; J: TRBJ2-7; CDR3: ASSFDRGLSYEQY
V: TRBV20-1; J: TRBJ2-5; CDR3: SAREDRLRETQY
V: TRBV20-1; J: TRBJ1-2; CDR3: SARVGRAKSPYGYT
V: TRBV5-1; J: TRBJ2-1; CDR3: ASSLGLAGGTYNEQF
V: TRBV11-1; J: TRBJ2-5; CDR3: ASSLGSHQETQY
V: TRBV12-3/TRBV12-4; J: TRBJ1-1; CDR3: ASSRGQSNTEAF
V: TRBV7-2; J: TRBJ2-5; CDR3: ASSRAPAGREETQY
V: TRBV13; J: TRBJ2-1; CDR3: ASSRSGGATKYNEQF
V: TRBV12-3/TRBV12-4; J: TRBJ2-6; CDR3: ASSLRVGNREPVSGANVLT
V: TRBV7-9; J: TRBJ1-4; CDR3: ASGIGFEKLF
V: TRBV5-1; J: TRBJ2-1; CDR3: ASSPGLAVFDDEQF
V: TRBV9; J: TRBJ2-3; CDR3: ASSVALAGGTDTQY
V: TRBV15; J: TRBJ1-2; CDR3: ATSRDLPGIYGYT
V: TRBV20-1; J: TRBJ1-5; CDR3: SADGTVDGNQPQH
V: TRBV7-6; J: TRBJ2-2; CDR3: ASSSFSTNTGELF
V: TRBV6-1; J: TRBJ1-2; CDR3: ASSEVRDYGYT
V: TRBV28; J: TRBJ2-1; CDR3: ASSLLHSAGLAGAVSYNEQF
V: TRBV27; J: TRBJ1-4; CDR3: ASNLFTGEKPF
V: TRBV21-1; J: TRBJ2-5; CDR3: ASSVPGQGKETQY
V: TRBV20-1; J: TRBJ2-7; CDR3: SATLGPSQY
V: TRBV15; J: TRBJ2-5; CDR3: ATSRGVSGGREETQY
V: TRBV5-8; J: TRBJ2-7; CDR3: ASSVPIGGDGYEQY
V: TRBV5-5; J: TRBJ2-2; CDR3: ASSQLSGGSYTGELF
V: TRBV5-1; J: TRBJ2-2; CDR3: ASSFDRGGVTGELF
V: TRBV6-6; J: TRBJ1-4; CDR3: ASSYRGGEKLF
V: TRBV12-3/TRBV12-4; J: TRBJ1-4; CDR3: ASSLATVTGLGEKLF
V: TRBV11-3; J: TRBJ2-7; CDR3: ASILGGPYEQY
V: TRBV27; J: TRBJ2-7; CDR3: ASSEGQGAMRQY
V: TRBV6-1; J: TRBJ1-1; CDR3: ASSDGGTWNTEAF
V: TRBV5-1; J: TRBJ1-2; CDR3: ASSLEQGAQYGYT
V: TRBV5-1; J: TRBJ2-3; CDR3: ASSLQGPPGGTHTDTQY
V: TRBV12-3/TRBV12-4; J: TRBJ2-7; CDR3: ASSLEGPISYEQY
V: TRBV5-1; J: TRBJ2-1; CDR3: ASSPGQVPHEQF
V: TRBV28; J: TRBJ1-4; CDR3: ASSLLPGGLF
V: TRBV14; J: TRBJ1-2; CDR3: ASSQDWRNDYGYT